These T cell receptor beta chains were read from a single sample in a study of identical twins. TCRdb redid the calling of the 5' RACE reads with MiXCR, one entry per CDR3 protein. The repertoire holds more than 1.5 million distinct CDR3 sequences, with roughly 35% as singletons. The sample consisted of cord blood. Receptors originate from a newborn girl in good health. The CDR3 runs from the conserved cysteine through the conserved F or W. The D gene is left open where the match is weak. Only some rows state a clone size, as once, few, many or a class for expanded clones.

TRBJ2-7 TRBD2 TRBV4-1 once TGCGCCAGCAGCCCCCAACTTCCGACTAGCGGGAGAGATCGTGAGCAGTACTTC CASSPQLPTSGRDREQYF
TRBJ2-3 NA TRBV27 few TGTGCCTGCAGTTTATTGCGCACAGATACGCAGTATTTT CACSLLRTDTQYF
TRBJ2-3 NA TRBV7-9 NA TGTGCCAGCAGCTTCCATCCTCCAGATACGCAGTATTTT CASSFHPPDTQYF
TRBJ1-1 NA TRBV5-1 NA TGCGCCAGCAGCTTAACCAGCCTAGCTGACACTGAAGCTTTCTTT CASSLTSLADTEAFF
TRBJ1-2 TRBD1 TRBV7-9 few TGTGCCAGCAGCTTGATGGACAGGGTAAACTTCAACTATGGCTACACCTTC CASSLMDRVNFNYGYTF
TRBJ2-4 NA TRBV4-1 NA TGCGCCAGCAGCCAAGAGCGGGACCTGGCAAACATTCAGTACTTC CASSQERDLANIQYF
TRBJ2-3 NA TRBV4-2 many TGTGCCAGCAGCCAAGATGGACGGCCCACAGATACGCAGTATTTT CASSQDGRPTDTQYF
TRBJ1-1 NA TRBV4-1 NA TGCGCCAGCAGCCAACGATTGAACACTGAAGCTTTCTTT CASSQRLNTEAFF
TRBJ1-5 TRBD1 TRBV7-9 NA TGTGCCAGCAGCCCAGGACAAGGGACAGAAAATCAGCCCCAGCATTTT CASSPGQGTENQPQHF
TRBJ2-5 NA TRBV6-5 NA TGTGCCAGCAGTCGCGCCGACTACAGTTACCAAGAGACCCAGTACTTC CASSRADYSYQETQYF
TRBJ2-3 TRBD2 TRBV20-1 NA TGCAGTGCTAGAGCGGTAGCGGGGGGGCGAAACACAGATACGCAGTATTTT CSARAVAGGRNTDTQYF
TRBJ2-3 NA TRBV20-1 NA TGCAGTGCACCCAATCCGGGACGGCACACAGATACGCAGTATTTT CSAPNPGRHTDTQYF
TRBJ1-1 TRBD1 TRBV11-2 NA TGTGCCAGCAGCTTCCGACAGGGGTGGAACACTGAAGCTTTCTTT CASSFRQGWNTEAFF
TRBJ2-7 NA TRBV3-1 few TGTGCCAGCTCGGCAGTCAATGAGCAGTACTTC CASSAVNEQYF
TRBJ2-1 NA TRBV28 NA TGTGCCGCCGGGGCCAGGGGATCCTACAATGAGCAGTTCTTC CAAGARGSYNEQFF
TRBJ2-1 NA TRBV4-2 NA TGTGCCGGCAGCCAAGAGGTTCTGGACTGGCCCCATGAGCAGTTCTTC CAGSQEVLDWPHEQFF
TRBJ2-5 NA TRBV5-1 NA TGCGCCAGCAGCTGGACAGGGAGGGACCAAGAGACCCAGTACTTC CASSWTGRDQETQYF
TRBJ1-4 NA TRBV20-1 few TGCAGTGCTAGCGCAGGGAAGAGGGAAAAACTGTTTTTT CSASAGKREKLFF
TRBJ2-5 NA TRBV10-3 many TGTGCCGCACGGACCAACCAAGAGACCCAGTACTTC CAARTNQETQYF
TRBJ2-7 TRBD2 TRBV5-1 NA TGCGCCAGCAGCCGCACAGCGGGGTCCGGCTCCTACAATGAGCAGTACTTC CASSRTAGSGSYNEQYF
TRBJ1-6 NA TRBV4-2 NA TGTGCCAGCAGCCAAGGCCACGGGGGCAACAGGGAGAACTATAATTCACCCCTCCACTTT CASSQGHGGNRENYNSPLHF
TRBJ2-1 NA TRBV9 NA TGTGCCAGCAGCGTTTACCCTTGGACAAGTAGAATCCACAATGAGCAGTTCTTC CASSVYPWTSRIHNEQFF
TRBJ1-1 NA TRBV19 NA TGTGCCAGTAGTCCCTTGACGGACAACACTGAAGCTTTCTTT CASSPLTDNTEAFF
TRBJ2-5 NA TRBV10-3 few TGTGCCATCTCCCTAGGGTTACGGGAGACCCAGTACTTC CAISLGLRETQYF
TRBJ2-1 TRBD2 TRBV7-9 NA TGTGCCAGCAGCCGAGGTGGACTAGCCTTCAATGAGCAGTTCTTC CASSRGGLAFNEQFF
TRBJ2-3 TRBD1 TRBV6-6 NA TGTGCCAGCAGTCCACGACAGGGGGCAGGCGCAGATACGCAGTATTTT CASSPRQGAGADTQYF
TRBJ1-4 NA TRBV12-3/TRBV12-4 few TGTGCCAGCAGTCAGTACAGGGCCTTCAATGAGGAACTGTTTTTT CASSQYRAFNEELFF
TRBJ2-3 NA TRBV12-3/TRBV12-4 NA TGTGCCAGCAGTTTAGATGGGAGGGGGTCCGGCACAGATACGCAGTATTTT CASSLDGRGSGTDTQYF
TRBJ1-1 NA TRBV10-1 few TGCGCCAGCAGTGAGTCGGAGAGGGGCACTGAAGCTTTCTTT CASSESERGTEAFF
TRBJ1-1 TRBD1 TRBV4-2 few TGTGCCAGCAGCCAACTACAGGGGAGGGGGAACACTGAAGCTTTCTTT CASSQLQGRGNTEAFF
TRBJ2-7 NA TRBV7-2 NA TGTGCCAGCAGCGCACAGGTTCCCTACGAGCAGTACTTC CASSAQVPYEQYF
TRBJ1-6 NA TRBV11-1 NA TGTGCCAGCAGCAACCGACAGAATTCACCCCCCCACTTT CASSNRQNSPPHF
TRBJ2-3 TRBD2 TRBV9 NA TGTGCCAGCATCCCAAGGGGGGCTAGCGGGGGCCCTCAGTATTTT CASIPRGASGGPQYF
TRBJ1-2 NA TRBV20-1 once TGCAGTGCTAGAGGTGGGTTTTTGAATGGCTACACCTTC CSARGGFLNGYTF
TRBJ1-2 TRBD1 TRBV9 NA TGTGCCAGCAGCGGGATCGGGACAGGGTACTATGGCTACACCTTC CASSGIGTGYYGYTF
TRBJ2-3 TRBD2 TRBV7-2 NA TGTGCCAGCAGCTCCAACCTTGGACTAGCGGGGGGCACAGATACGCAGTATTTT CASSSNLGLAGGTDTQYF
TRBJ2-1 NA TRBV11-2 NA TGTGCCAGCAGCTTAGAACGGCTATGGGGCAATGAGCAGTTCTTC CASSLERLWGNEQFF
TRBJ1-1 TRBD1 TRBV12-3/TRBV12-4 few TGTGCCAGCAATGACAGGGGAGGGAACACTGAAGCTTTCTTT CASNDRGGNTEAFF
TRBJ2-7 TRBD1 TRBV27 NA TGTGCCAGCAGACATAACGTCGGGACAGGGTTCTACGAGCAGTACTTC CASRHNVGTGFYEQYF
TRBJ1-2 TRBD1 TRBV27 NA TGTGCCAGCAGTACTACGACAGGGAGGGGCAACTATGGCTACACCTTC CASSTTTGRGNYGYTF
TRBJ1-5 NA TRBV21-1 NA TGTGCCAGCAGCAATGGTTCACGACAGGAAAGCAATCAGCCCCAGCATTTT CASSNGSRQESNQPQHF
TRBJ2-7 NA TRBV6-5 NA TGTGCCATCACGCCCTACGAGCAGTACTTC CAITPYEQYF
TRBJ1-2 NA TRBV2 many TGTGCCAGCACGGTTGATGGGGCCTATGGCTACACCTTC CASTVDGAYGYTF
TRBJ1-6 NA TRBV20-1 few TGCAGTGCTAGAGCTACATGGGGGGGCTCCTATAATTCACCCCTCCACTTT CSARATWGGSYNSPLHF
TRBJ1-1 NA TRBV20-1 NA TGCAGTGCGAGGGACATATCGGAAGCTTTCTTT CSARDISEAFF
TRBJ2-5 NA TRBV24-1 NA TGTGCCACCAGTGGGCCCTTCTTAGGGGAAGAACAAGAGACCCAGTACTTC CATSGPFLGEEQETQYF
TRBJ2-5 TRBD1 TRBV20-1 NA TGCAGTGCGCCGCGGACAGGGGGCCAAGAGACCCAGTACTTC CSAPRTGGQETQYF
TRBJ2-1 TRBD2 TRBV20-1 few TGCAGTGCTAGAGATTTAGAGGCGGGAGGGCGGTACAATGAGCAGTTCTTC CSARDLEAGGRYNEQFF
TRBJ2-7 TRBD2 TRBV12-3/TRBV12-4 NA TGTGCCAGCAGTTTCCCCGGACTAGCGGGCAGAGGCACCTACGAGCAGTACTTC CASSFPGLAGRGTYEQYF
TRBJ2-3 NA TRBV18 NA TGTGCCAGCTCACCAGTACGGGTTGGCACAGATACGCAGTATTTT CASSPVRVGTDTQYF
TRBJ2-7 NA TRBV29-1 many TGCAGCGTGACCGACGGGACCTACGAGCAGTACTTC CSVTDGTYEQYF
TRBJ1-1 NA TRBV7-9 NA TGTGCCAGCAGCGCGATACAGGGAACTGAAGCTTTCTTT CASSAIQGTEAFF
TRBJ1-2 NA TRBV25-1 few TGTGCCAGCAGTGAATATGGCGGGAATGGCTACACCTTC CASSEYGGNGYTF
TRBJ2-1 TRBD2 TRBV20-1 NA TGCAGTGCTAGGCCCCCGCTACTAGCGAACCTCTACAATGAGCAGTTCTTC CSARPPLLANLYNEQFF
TRBJ2-5 NA TRBV4-2 few TGTGCCAGCAGCCAAGCCGTAGACCAGGGAGAGACCCAGTACTTC CASSQAVDQGETQYF